These T cell receptor beta chains were read from a single sample in a study of CD4 and CD8 cells across lung adenocarcinoma regions. Using its own MiXCR run on the PCR reads, TCRdb lists one record per CDR3 protein. The sample records around 15,000 distinct CDR3 sequences, approximately 44% being singletons. The sequencing input was CD4+ T cells from the center of a lung tumor. The receptors shown here come from a male donor with lung adenocarcinoma. The CD4 and CD8 labels of this study may be unreliable. Each CDR3 is given with its conserved first and last residue. D genes are given only for firm matches. Expanded clones are given a class, and other clones once, few, many or no size at all.

TRBV6-5	many	TRBD1	TRBJ1-2	CASSTGTGGGYGYTF	TGTGCCAGCAGTACCGGGACAGGGGGAGGATATGGCTACACCTTC
TRBV4-2	.	.	TRBJ2-1	CASSSALQNIYNEQFF	TGTGCCAGCAGCTCCGCCCTACAAAACATCTACAATGAGCAGTTCTTC
TRBV27	.	.	TRBJ2-5	CASGRLGGRAQETQYF	TGTGCCAGCGGGCGACTTGGGGGCCGGGCCCAAGAGACCCAGTACTTT
TRBV6-4	few	TRBD2	TRBJ2-1	CASSDSRAGGSVQFF	TGTGCCAGCAGTGACTCCAGAGCGGGAGGGAGTGTTCAGTTCTTC
TRBV6-1	many	TRBD1	TRBJ1-1	CASSVQGLGSTEAFF	TGTGCCAGCAGTGTACAGGGGCTAGGGAGCACTGAAGCTTTCTTT
TRBV7-9	few	.	TRBJ2-6	CASSPVGGAPGANVLTF	TGTGCCAGCAGCCCTGTGGGGGGGGCCCCTGGGGCCAACGTCCTGACTTTC
TRBV4-1	many	.	TRBJ2-5	CASSQGARSGTQYF	TGCGCCAGCAGCCAAGGCGCTAGATCCGGGACCCAGTACTTC
TRBV20-1	.	.	TRBJ2-5	CSAKQQQETQYF	TGCAGTGCTAAACAGCAGCAGGAGACCCAGTACTTC
TRBV3-1	.	TRBD2	TRBJ2-1	CASSQGLAGSNEQFF	TGTGCCAGCAGCCAAGGACTAGCGGGATCCAATGAGCAGTTCTTC
TRBV10-3	once	.	TRBJ2-5	CAGGLGGRGPETQYF	TGTGCCGGGGGGCTCGGGGGCCGTGGCCCAGAGACCCAGTACTTC
TRBV25-1	.	.	TRBJ1-4	CASSGVATNEKLFF	TGTGCCAGCAGTGGGGTTGCAACTAATGAAAAACTGTTTTTT
TRBV19	.	TRBD1	TRBJ2-3	CASRQGASTDTQYF	TGTGCCAGCCGTCAGGGGGCTAGCACAGATACGCAGTATTTT
TRBV25-1	.	TRBD2	TRBJ2-5	CASSEFSSGSGEETQYF	TGTGCCAGCAGTGAATTTAGTAGCGGGAGTGGGGAAGAGACCCAGTACTTC
TRBV6-1	.	TRBD2	TRBJ2-7	CASSGRTSGSHEQYF	TGTGCCAGCAGTGGACGTACTAGCGGGAGCCACGAGCAGTACTTC
TRBV27	.	.	TRBJ2-7	CASGGVGGPLTDTQYF	TGTGCCAGCGGGGGGGTCGGGGGCCCCCTCACAGATACGCAGTACTTC
TRBV6-5	medium-sized	.	TRBJ2-3	CASSYGAGIGRDTQYF	TGTGCCAGCAGTTATGGTGCGGGAATCGGGCGGGATACGCAGTATTTT
TRBV6-2/TRBV6-3	few	TRBD2	TRBJ2-3	CASSGTSGRGRADTQYF	TGTGCCAGCAGTGGGACTAGCGGGAGAGGGAGGGCAGATACGCAGTATTTT
TRBV27	medium-sized	.	TRBJ2-1	CASSLGSVYNEQFF	TGTGCCAGCAGTTTGGGTAGCGTCTACAATGAGCAGTTCTTC
TRBV27	.	.	TRBJ2-1	CASSLRVPYGGNNEQFF	TGTGCCAGCAGTTTGAGGGTACCATATGGGGGGAACAATGAGCAGTTCTTC
TRBV6-5	medium-sized	TRBD2	TRBJ2-1	CASCYIRTSRVIEQFF	TGTGCCAGCTGCTACATACGGACTAGTCGTGTTATTGAGCAGTTCTTC
TRBV6-1	medium-sized	.	TRBJ2-3	CASRAARSDTQYF	TGTGCCAGCAGGGCGGCAAGGTCAGATACGCAGTATTTT
TRBV4-2	few	.	TRBJ2-7	CASSQADTSYEQYF	TGTGCCAGCAGCCAAGCGGACACCTCCTACGAGCAGTACTTC
TRBV5-1	many	.	TRBJ2-3	CASSPEGRRDTRYF	TGCGCCAGCAGCCCAGAGGGGAGGCGGGATACCCGGTATTTT
TRBV6-1	.	.	TRBJ2-1	CASIQARGGEQFF	TGTGCCAGCATCCAGGCGAGAGGCGGGGAGCAGTTTTTC
TRBV10-1	many	TRBD2	TRBJ2-7	CASSEVRAGGGEQYF	TGCGCCAGCAGTGAGGTTAGAGCGGGAGGTGGCGAGCAGTACTTC
TRBV6-5	few	TRBD2	TRBJ2-7	CASSYIIAGGYEQYF	TGTGCCAGCAGTTACATTATAGCGGGAGGGTACGAGCAGTACTTC
TRBV6-1	.	.	TRBJ2-5	CASLTGPLGEQYF	TGTGCCAGCTTAACAGGGCCCCTCGGGGAGCAGTACTTC